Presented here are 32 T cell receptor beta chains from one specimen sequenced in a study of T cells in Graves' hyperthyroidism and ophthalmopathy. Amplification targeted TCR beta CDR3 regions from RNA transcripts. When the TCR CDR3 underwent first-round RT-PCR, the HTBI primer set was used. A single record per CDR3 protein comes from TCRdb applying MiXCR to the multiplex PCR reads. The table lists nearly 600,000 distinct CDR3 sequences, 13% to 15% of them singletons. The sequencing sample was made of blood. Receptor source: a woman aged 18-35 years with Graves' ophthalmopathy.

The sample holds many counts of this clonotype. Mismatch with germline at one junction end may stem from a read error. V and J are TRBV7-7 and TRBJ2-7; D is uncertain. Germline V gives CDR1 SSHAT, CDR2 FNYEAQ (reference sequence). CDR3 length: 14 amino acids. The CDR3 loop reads CASSRTDRSYEQYF. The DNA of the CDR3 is TGTGCTAGCAGCCGCACGGACCGATCCTACGAGCAGTACTTC. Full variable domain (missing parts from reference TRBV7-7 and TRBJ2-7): GAGVSQSPRYKVTKRGQDVTLRCDPISSHATLYWYQQALGQGPEFLTYFNYEAQPDKSGLPSDRFSAERPEGSISTLTIQRTEQRDSAMYRCASSRTDRSYEQYFGPGTRLTVT.

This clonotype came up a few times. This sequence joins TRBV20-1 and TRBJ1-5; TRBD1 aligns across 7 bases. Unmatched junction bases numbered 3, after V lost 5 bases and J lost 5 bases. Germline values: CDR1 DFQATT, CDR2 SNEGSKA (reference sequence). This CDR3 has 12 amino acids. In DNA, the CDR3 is TGCAGTGCTTGGACAGGCGATCAGCCCCAGCATTTT. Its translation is CSAWTGDQPQHF.

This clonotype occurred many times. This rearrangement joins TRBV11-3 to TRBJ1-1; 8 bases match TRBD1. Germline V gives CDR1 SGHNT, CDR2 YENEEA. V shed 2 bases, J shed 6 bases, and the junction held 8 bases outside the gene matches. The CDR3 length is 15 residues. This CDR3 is CASSLLATGAAEAFF. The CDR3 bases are TGTGCCAGCAGCTTATTGGCGACAGGGGCCGCTGAAGCTTTCTTT.

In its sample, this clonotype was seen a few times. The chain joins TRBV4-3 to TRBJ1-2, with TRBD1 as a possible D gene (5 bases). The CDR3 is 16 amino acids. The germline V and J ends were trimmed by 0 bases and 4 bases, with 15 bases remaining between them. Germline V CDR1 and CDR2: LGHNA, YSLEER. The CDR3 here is CASSQDTTWGFYGYTF. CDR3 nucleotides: TGCGCCAGCAGCCAAGATACGACCTGGGGGTTCTATGGCTACACCTTC.

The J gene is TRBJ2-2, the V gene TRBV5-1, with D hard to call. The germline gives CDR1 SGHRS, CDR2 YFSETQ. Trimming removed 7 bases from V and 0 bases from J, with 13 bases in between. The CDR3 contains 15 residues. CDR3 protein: CASGPYRANTGELFF. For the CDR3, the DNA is TGCGCCAGCGGCCCATATAGGGCGAACACCGGGGAGCTGTTTTTT.

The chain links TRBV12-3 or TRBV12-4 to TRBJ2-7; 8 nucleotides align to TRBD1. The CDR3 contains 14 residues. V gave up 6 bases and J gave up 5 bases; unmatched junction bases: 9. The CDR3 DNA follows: TGTGCCAGCAGAAGAACAGGGGGTAAAGACGAGCAGTACTTC. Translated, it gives CASRRTGGKDEQYF.

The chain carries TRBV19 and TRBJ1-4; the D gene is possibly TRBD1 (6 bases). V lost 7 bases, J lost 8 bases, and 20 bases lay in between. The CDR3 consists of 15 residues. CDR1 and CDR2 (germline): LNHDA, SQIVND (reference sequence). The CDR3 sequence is CASTMRQATSEKLFF. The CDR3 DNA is TGTGCCAGTACCATGCGACAGGCAACATCCGAAAAACTGTTTTTT. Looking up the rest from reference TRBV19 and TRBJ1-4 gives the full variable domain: DGGITQSPKYLFRKEGQNVTLSCEQNLNHDAMYWYRQDPGQGLRLIYYSQIVNDFQKGDIAEGYSVSREKKESFPLTVTSAQKNPTAFYLCASTMRQATSEKLFFGSGTQLSVL.

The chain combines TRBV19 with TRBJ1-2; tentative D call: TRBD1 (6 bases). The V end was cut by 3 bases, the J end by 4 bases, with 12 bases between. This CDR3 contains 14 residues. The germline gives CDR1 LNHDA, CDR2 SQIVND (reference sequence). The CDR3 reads CASSIDRRAYGYTF. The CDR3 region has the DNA TGTGCCAGTAGTATTGACAGGAGGGCCTATGGCTACACCTTC.

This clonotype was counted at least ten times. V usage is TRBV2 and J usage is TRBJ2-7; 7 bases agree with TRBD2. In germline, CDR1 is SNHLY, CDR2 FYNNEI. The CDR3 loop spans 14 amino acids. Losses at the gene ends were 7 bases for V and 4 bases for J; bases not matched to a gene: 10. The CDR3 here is CASKEQTSSYEQYF. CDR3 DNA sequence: TGTGCCAGCAAGGAGCAGACTAGCAGTTACGAGCAGTACTTC.

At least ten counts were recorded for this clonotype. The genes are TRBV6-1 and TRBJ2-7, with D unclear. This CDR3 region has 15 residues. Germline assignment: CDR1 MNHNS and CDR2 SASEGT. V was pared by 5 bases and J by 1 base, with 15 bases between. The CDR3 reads CASSYPSGLSYEQYF. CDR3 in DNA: TGTGCCAGCAGTTATCCATCCGGGCTTTCCTACGAGCAGTACTTC.

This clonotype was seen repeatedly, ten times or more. The chain's CDR3 is CAWSERTGTYEQYF. Here the CDR3 DNA reads TGTGCCTGGAGCGAAAGGACAGGAACCTACGAGCAGTACTTC. This chain links TRBV30 with TRBJ2-7, with 7 bases fitting TRBD1. Germline V gene lookup returns CDR1 GTSNPN and CDR2 SVGIG (reference sequence). The CDR3 consists of 14 residues. The trim removed 3 bases at V and 2 bases at J, leaving 7 bases unmatched.

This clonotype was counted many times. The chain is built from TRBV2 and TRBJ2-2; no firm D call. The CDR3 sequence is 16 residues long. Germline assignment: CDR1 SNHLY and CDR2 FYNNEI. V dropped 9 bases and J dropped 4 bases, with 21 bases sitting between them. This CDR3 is CASLRRRQPTTGELFF. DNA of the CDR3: TGTGCCAGTCTACGCAGGCGGCAGCCCACCACCGGGGAGCTGTTTTTT.

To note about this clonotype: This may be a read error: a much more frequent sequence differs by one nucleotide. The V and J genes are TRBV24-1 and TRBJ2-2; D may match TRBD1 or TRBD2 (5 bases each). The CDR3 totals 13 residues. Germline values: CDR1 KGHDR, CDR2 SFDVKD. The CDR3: CATPPGSTGELLF. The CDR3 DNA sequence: TGTGCCACCCCCCCAGGGTCGACCGGGGAGCTGCTTTTT.

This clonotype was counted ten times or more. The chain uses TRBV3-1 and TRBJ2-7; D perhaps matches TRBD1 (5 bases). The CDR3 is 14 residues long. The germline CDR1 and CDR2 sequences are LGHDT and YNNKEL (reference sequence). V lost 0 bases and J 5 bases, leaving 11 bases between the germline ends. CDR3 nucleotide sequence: TGTGCCAGCAGCCAAGATTTCAGGGTCCACGAGCAGTACTTC. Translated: CASSQDFRVHEQYF.

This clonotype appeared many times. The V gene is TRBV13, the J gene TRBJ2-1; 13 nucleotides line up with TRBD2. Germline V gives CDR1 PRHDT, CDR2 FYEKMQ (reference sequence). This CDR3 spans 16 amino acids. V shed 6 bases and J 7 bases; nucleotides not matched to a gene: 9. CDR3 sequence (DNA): TGTGCCAGCAGATCCGGACTAGCGGGAGTAGGGAATGAGCAGTTCTTC. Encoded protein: CASRSGLAGVGNEQFF.

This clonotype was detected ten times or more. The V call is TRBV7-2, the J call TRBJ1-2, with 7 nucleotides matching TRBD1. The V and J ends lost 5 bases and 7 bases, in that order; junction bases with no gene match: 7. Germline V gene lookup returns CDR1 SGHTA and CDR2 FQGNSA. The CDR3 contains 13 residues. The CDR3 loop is CASSRGGGVGYTF. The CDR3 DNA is TGTGCCAGCAGCCGGGGAGGGGGCGTTGGCTACACCTTC.

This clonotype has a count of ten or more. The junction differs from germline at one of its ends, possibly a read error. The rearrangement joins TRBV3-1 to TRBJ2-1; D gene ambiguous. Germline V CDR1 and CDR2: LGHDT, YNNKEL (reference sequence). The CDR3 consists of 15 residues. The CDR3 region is CASSQDQAKLNGQFF. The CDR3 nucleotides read TGTGCCAGCAGCCAAGATCAGGCGAAACTGAATGGGCAGTTCTTC.

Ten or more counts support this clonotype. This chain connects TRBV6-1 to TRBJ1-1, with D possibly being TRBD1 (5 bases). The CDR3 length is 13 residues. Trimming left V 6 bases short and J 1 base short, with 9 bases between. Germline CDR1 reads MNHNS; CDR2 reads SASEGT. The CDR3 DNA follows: TGTGCCAGCAGCCATGGGGGGAACACTGAAGCTTTCTTT. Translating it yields CASSHGGNTEAFF.

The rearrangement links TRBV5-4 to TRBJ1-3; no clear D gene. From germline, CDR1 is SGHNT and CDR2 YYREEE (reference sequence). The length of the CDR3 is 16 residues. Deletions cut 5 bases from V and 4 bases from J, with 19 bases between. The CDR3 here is CASRQAAREKGNTIYF. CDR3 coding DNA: TGTGCCAGCAGGCAAGCTGCTCGGGAGAAAGGAAACACCATATATTTT.

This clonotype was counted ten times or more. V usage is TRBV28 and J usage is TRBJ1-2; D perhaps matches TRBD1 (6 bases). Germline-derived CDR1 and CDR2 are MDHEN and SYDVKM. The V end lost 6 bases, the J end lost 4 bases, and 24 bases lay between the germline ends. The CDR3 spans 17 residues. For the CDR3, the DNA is TGTGCCAGCAGCTCAAAGGGCGAGACAGGCTTAATCTATGGCTACACCTTC. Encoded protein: CASSSKGETGLIYGYTF.

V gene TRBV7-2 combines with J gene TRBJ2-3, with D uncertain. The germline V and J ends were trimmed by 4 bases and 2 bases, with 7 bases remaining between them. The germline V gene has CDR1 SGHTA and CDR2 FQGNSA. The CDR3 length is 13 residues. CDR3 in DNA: TGTGCCAGCAGCTCCCCGAACACAGATACGCAGTATTTT. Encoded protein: CASSSPNTDTQYF.

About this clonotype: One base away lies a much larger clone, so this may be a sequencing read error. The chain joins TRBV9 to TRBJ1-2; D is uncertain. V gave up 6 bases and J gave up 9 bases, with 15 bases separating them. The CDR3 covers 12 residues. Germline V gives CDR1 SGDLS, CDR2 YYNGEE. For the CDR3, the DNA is TGTGCCAGCAACTCAGGAGGTAAGAGCTACACCTTC. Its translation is CASNSGGKSYTF.

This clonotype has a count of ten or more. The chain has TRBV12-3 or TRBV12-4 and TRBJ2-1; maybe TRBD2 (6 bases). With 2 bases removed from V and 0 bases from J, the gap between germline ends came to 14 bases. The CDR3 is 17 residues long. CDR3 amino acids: CASSLWSGESSYNEQFF. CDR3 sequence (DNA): TGTGCCAGCAGTTTATGGTCGGGGGAAAGCTCCTACAATGAGCAGTTCTTC.

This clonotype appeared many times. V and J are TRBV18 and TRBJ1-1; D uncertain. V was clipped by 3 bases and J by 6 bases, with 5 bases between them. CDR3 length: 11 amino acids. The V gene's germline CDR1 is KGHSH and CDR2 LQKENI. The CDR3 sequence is CASSPPPEAFF. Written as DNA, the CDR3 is TGTGCCAGCTCACCCCCACCTGAAGCTTTCTTT. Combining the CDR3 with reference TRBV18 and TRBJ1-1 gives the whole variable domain NAGVMQNPRHLVRRRGQEARLRCSPMKGHSHVYWYRQLPEEGLKFMVYLQKENIIDESGMPKERFSAEFPKEGPSILRIQQVVRGDSAAYFCASSPPPEAFFGQGTRLTVV.

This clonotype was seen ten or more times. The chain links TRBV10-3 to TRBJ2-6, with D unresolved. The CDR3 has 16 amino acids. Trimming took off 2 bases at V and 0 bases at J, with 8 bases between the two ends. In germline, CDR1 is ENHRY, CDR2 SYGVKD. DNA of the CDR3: TGTGCCATCAGTGAGGGCCGCAACTCTGGGGCCAACGTCCTGACTTTC. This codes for CAISEGRNSGANVLTF.

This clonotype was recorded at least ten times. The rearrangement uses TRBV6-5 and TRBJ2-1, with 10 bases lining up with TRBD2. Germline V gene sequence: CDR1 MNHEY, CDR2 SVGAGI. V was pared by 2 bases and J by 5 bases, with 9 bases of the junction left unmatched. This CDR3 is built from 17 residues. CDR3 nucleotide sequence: TGTGCCAGCAGTTACCCCCTAGCGGGAGTGCGAGACAATGAGCAGTTCTTC. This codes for CASSYPLAGVRDNEQFF.

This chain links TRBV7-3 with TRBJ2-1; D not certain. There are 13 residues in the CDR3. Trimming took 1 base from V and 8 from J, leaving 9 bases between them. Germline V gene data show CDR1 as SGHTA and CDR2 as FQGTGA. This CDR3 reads CASSLNHPDEQFF. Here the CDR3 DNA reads TGTGCCAGCAGCTTAAACCACCCCGATGAGCAGTTCTTC.

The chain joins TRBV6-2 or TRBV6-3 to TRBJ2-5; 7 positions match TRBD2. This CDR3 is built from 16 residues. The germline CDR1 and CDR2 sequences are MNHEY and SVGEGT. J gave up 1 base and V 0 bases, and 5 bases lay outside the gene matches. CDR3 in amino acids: CASSYSGAGTQETQYF. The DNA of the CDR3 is TGTGCCAGCAGTTACTCGGGAGCGGGGACCCAAGAGACCCAGTACTTC.

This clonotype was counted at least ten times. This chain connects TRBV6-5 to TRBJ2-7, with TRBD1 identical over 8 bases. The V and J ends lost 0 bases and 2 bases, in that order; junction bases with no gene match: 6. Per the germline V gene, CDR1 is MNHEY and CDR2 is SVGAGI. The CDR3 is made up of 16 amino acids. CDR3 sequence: CASSYSGGTGTYEQYF. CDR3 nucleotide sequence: TGTGCCAGCAGTTACTCTGGGGGGACAGGAACCTACGAGCAGTACTTC.

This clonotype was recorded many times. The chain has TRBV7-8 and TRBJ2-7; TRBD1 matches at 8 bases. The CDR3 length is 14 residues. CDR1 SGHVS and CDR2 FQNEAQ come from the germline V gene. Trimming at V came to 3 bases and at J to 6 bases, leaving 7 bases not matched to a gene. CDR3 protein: CASSLGRGRIEQYF. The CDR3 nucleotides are TGTGCCAGCAGCTTGGGCAGGGGGCGCATCGAGCAGTACTTC.

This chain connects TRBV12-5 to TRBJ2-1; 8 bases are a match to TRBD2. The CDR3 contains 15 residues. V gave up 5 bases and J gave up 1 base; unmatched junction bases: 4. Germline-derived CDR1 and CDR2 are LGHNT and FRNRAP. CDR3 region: CASGNTGGSYNEQFF. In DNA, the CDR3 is TGTGCTAGTGGTAACACGGGGGGGTCCTACAATGAGCAGTTCTTC.

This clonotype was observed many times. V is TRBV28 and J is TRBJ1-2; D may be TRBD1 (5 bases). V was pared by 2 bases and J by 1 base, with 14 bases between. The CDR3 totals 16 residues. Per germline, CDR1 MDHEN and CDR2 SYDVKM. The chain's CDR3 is CASSLGGRDVNYGYTF. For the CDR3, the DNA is TGTGCCAGCAGTTTAGGCGGCAGGGATGTTAACTATGGCTACACCTTC.